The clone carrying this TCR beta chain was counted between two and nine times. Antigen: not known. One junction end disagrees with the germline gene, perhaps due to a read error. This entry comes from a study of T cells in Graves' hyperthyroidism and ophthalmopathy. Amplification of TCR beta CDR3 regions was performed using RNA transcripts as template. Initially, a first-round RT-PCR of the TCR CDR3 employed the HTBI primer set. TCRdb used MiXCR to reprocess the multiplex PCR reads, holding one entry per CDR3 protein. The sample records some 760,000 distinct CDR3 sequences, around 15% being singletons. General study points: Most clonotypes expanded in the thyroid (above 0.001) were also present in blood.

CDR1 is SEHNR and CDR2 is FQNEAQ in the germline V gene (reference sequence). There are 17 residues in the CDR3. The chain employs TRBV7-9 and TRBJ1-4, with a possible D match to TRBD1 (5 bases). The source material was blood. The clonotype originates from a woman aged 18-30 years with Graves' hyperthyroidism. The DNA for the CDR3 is TGTACCAGCAGCCCTGGGGCGGCGGCTCGTGTTAGTGAAAAACTGTTTTTT. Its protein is CTSSPGAAARVSEKLFF.